This TCR beta chain is drawn from a study of regulatory T cells in long-lasting Graves disease. Looking at the study overall: Less than 3 months of antithyroid drugs had been taken by newly diagnosed Graves' patients. Study-level findings and limits: Peripheral blood, not thyroid tissue, was the sole material studied. TRBV28 was favored in persistent disease, as were TRBJ1-2 and TRBJ2-5. The TCR repertoire of persistent Graves' patients was less diverse than that of newly diagnosed ones.

Time point here: newly diagnosed GD, antithyroid drugs for less than 3 months. PBMC RNA was the source of the TCR library. iRepertoire HTBI primers and Arm-PCR of CDR3 regions built TCR beta libraries. TCRdb independently ran MiXCR on the multiplex PCR reads; one entry per CDR3 protein. The table includes around 420,000 distinct CDR3 sequences, around 15% detected once. About this clonotype: Its antigen is unknown.

The CDR3 sequence is 14 residues long. Trimming cost V 4 bases and J 6 bases; bases outside gene matches: 4. CDR1 KGHSH and CDR2 LQKENI come from the germline V gene. The clonotype was recovered from a female donor with Graves disease. The material sequenced was peripheral blood mononuclear cells (PBMCs), taken at new diagnosis, from a patient treated with antithyroid drugs. This rearrangement joins TRBV18 to TRBJ2-2, with 8 positions matching TRBD1. CDR3 DNA sequence: TGTGCCAGCTCACAGGACAGGGATGCCGGGGAGCTGTTTTTT. Translating gives CASSQDRDAGELFF.